This TCR beta chain was captured in a study of graft-versus-host responses after intestinal transplantation. Whole-study context: Among the recipients, all got anti-thymocyte globulin induction and then tacrolimus and steroids for about 3 years. The study, taken as a whole, reports: Some GvH clones appeared in ileal mucosa or blood before recipient bone marrow. Patients with graft-donor T cell macrochimerism had high graft-versus-host to host-versus-graft clonal ratios in allografts. Association was observed between peak circulating GvH clone levels and early post-transplant HvG declines.

This CDR3 contains 17 residues. CDR1 SGHTA and CDR2 FQGNSA come from the germline V gene. V gave up 2 bases and J gave up 0 bases, with 14 bases separating them. A word on this clone: Its specificity is not known.

TCRdb keeps only in-frame clones here, not all; method: immunoSEQ multiplex PCR. The table shows about 43,000 clones, with roughly 94% occurring only once. The clonotype was recovered from a human patient who received an intestinal transplant, so some T cells may come from the graft donor. The sequencing here drew on PBMCs, taken approximately 360 days after intestinal transplant. The rearrangement joins TRBV7-2 to TRBJ2-1; D gene ambiguous. In DNA, the CDR3 is TGTGCCAGCAGCTTAAGTCCGGAGCGAAGCTCCTACAATGAGCAGTTCTTC. Amino acids: CASSLSPERSSYNEQFF.